This TCR beta chain was sequenced during a study of breast tumors, draining lymph nodes, adjacent tissues (dated by TCRdb to 2016 to 2018). Context from the whole study: TCR beta repertoires were compared across tumor, adjacent nontumor tissue and axillary lymph nodes obtained from breast cancer patients. The study was designed to assess the relationships and possible T-cell exchange between tumor, surrounding tissue and draining lymph node repertoires in human breast cancer. What the research found in general, with its limitations: T-cell repertoire diversity in tumors was found to be lower than in lymph nodes but higher than in nontumor tissue, and preferential V and J gene usage was observed. In luminal-like breast cancer, tumor and nontumor tissue repertoires resembled each other significantly more than in basal-like breast cancer. A scenario in which most tumor T cells derive from the lymph node and then expand within tumor tissue was judged to be consistent with the data. Rather than being directly demonstrated, the conclusion that tumor T cells originate in lymph nodes was presented as consistent with a hypothesis.

This clonotype was counted only a few times. Its cognate antigen has yet to be identified. No base qualities exist here, and no much larger clone lies one base off it. The germline V gene sets CDR1 to SGHAT and CDR2 to FQNNGV. The CDR3 numbers 13 residues from cysteine through phenylalanine. The only DNA kept is the CDR3, 39 bases in frame from the first base. V sheds 3 bases and J sheds 9 bases, leaving 12 bases between their ends. The reads were generated on an Illumina HiSeq 2000. TCR beta chain libraries were generated by multiplex PCR amplification. High-throughput sequencing was used to analyze the amplified TCR beta chain products. The public reads were reprocessed in TCRdb via fastp at Q25 and MiXCR, keeping in-frame beta chains. Under each unique CDR3 protein, matching rows form one entry showing the most common genes and DNA. This sample lists about 230,000 distinct CDR3 sequences; about 32% were detected once. Roughly 1.5% of the sample comes from the top ten.

The axillary draining lymph nodes of breast cancer patients were the source of the lymph node samples. This receptor was taken from a female donor with breast cancer. Some clones in this sample may be carry-over from other donors' samples. Sequencing was performed on axillary lymph node tissue. Recombination linked TRBV11-2 to TRBJ2-1; perhaps TRBD2 is the D gene, with 6 bases matching. DNA sequence: TGTGCCAGCAGCTTTGGGGGGAAAGCTGAGCAGTTCTTC. This gives the protein CASSFGGKAEQFF.